This T cell receptor beta chain came from a study of T cells in localized non-small cell lung cancer. Findings and caveats of the study: Median roughly 57 top-100 tumor clones were shared with paired adjacent lung. As only one tumor region underwent sequencing, heterogeneity remains possible.

Clones were sequenced by immunoSEQ multiplex PCR, and TCRdb holds only the in-frame ones, with some missing. There are 65,000 or so clones in the sample; approximately 80% occur only once, and roughly 4.8% lies in the top ten. CDR3 length equals 12 residues. V lost 4 bases and J 6 bases, leaving 9 bases between the germline ends. CDR1 SGHAT and CDR2 FQNNGV come from the germline V gene. Regarding this clone: Its antigen is undetermined.

The TCR comes from a man aged 35 to 69 with stage II lung adenocarcinoma. This chain connects TRBV11-2 to TRBJ1-1; D unresolved. Sequences were derived from PBMCs, sampled before any cancer treatment. CDR3 in amino acids: CASSSLGPEAFF. In DNA, the CDR3 is TGTGCCAGCAGCTCTCTCGGGCCTGAAGCTTTCTTT.